Each of the 29 T cell receptor beta chains below was sequenced from the same sample in a study of PD-1 blockade in classical Hodgkin lymphoma. Generated by immunoSEQ multiplex PCR, the TCRdb table keeps only in-frame clones and is missing some. The data contain around 100,000 clones, over 75% of them singletons. Regarding time point: cycle 4 day 1 (C4D1), after less than 7 weeks of nivolumab. Each of the patients experienced relapse following autologous stem cell transplantation, and their brentuximab vedotin exposure differed. The material was peripheral blood mononuclear cells (PBMCs), obtained before the fourth cycle of nivolumab. The receptors were gathered from a human donor with classical Hodgkin lymphoma.

CDR3 in amino acids: CASSVLVSGEFDTQYF. As DNA, the CDR3 is TGTGCCAGCAGCGTATTGGTTAGCGGGGAATTTGATACGCAGTATTTT. V and J are TRBV9 and TRBJ2-3, with 8 bases fitting TRBD2. The CDR3 is made up of 16 amino acids. V shed 1 base, J shed 6 bases, and the junction held 10 bases outside the gene matches. CDR1 is SGDLS, CDR2 YYNGEE, per germline.

The rearrangement joins TRBV7-2 to TRBJ2-1; perhaps TRBD2 as D (5 bases). Trimming removed 3 bases at V and 1 base at J, with 13 bases between. Germline V gene lookup returns CDR1 SGHTA and CDR2 FQGNSA. This CDR3 contains 16 residues. CDR3 loop: CASSFESGGSYNEQFF. In DNA, the CDR3 is TGTGCCAGCAGCTTCGAGAGTGGAGGATCCTACAATGAGCAGTTCTTC.

A single count supports this clone. One end of the junction fails to match germline, which may point to a read error. The gene calls are TRBV27 and TRBJ2-1; TRBD2 aligns across 7 bases. From germline, CDR1 is MNHEY and CDR2 SMNVEV (reference sequence). This CDR3 region has 16 residues. Here the CDR3 reads CASSFLLARTVNGQFF. In nucleotides, the CDR3 is TGTGCCAGCAGTTTTTTACTAGCGCGTACCGTTAATGGGCAGTTCTTC.

In DNA form, the CDR3 reads TGTGCCAGCAGCTTGACAGTGAACAATGAAAAACTGTTTTTT. Translating gives CASSLTVNNEKLFF. The chain employs TRBV7-9 and TRBJ1-4; weak D call: TRBD1 (5 bases). Germline assignment: CDR1 SEHNR and CDR2 FQNEAQ (reference sequence). Trimming shortened V by 3 bases and J by 5 bases, and 10 bases separated the two germline ends. CDR3 length equals 14 residues.

This clone was observed at least ten times. This chain joins TRBV18 and TRBJ2-5; D tentatively fits TRBD1 or TRBD2 (5 bases each). CDR3 length: 17 amino acids. V was pared by 4 bases and J by 5 bases, with 23 bases between. Germline loops: CDR1 KGHSH, CDR2 LQKENI. The CDR3 loop reads CASSLTLEGRPEETQYF. The CDR3 bases are TGTGCCAGCTCACTCACCCTTGAGGGACGACCGGAGGAGACCCAGTACTTC.

This clone was picked up one time. The chain is built from TRBV19 and TRBJ2-1; 7 bases match TRBD1. With 4 bases clipped from V and 3 bases from J, the junction kept 3 bases outside the gene matches. Per the germline V gene, CDR1 is LNHDA and CDR2 is SQIVND (reference sequence). There are 14 residues in the CDR3. The CDR3 region is CASSTRQGYNEQFF. CDR3 nucleotide sequence: TGTGCCAGTAGTACTCGACAGGGCTACAATGAGCAGTTCTTC.

This sequence joins TRBV7-2 and TRBJ1-5, with TRBD1 identical over 7 bases. This CDR3 has 12 residues. Germline lookup yields CDR1 SGHTA and CDR2 FQGNSA. V lost 8 bases and J lost 7; bases outside the gene matches: 5. Here the CDR3 reads CASGQEKQPQHF. The CDR3, as DNA: TGTGCCAGCGGACAGGAAAAACAGCCCCAGCATTTT.

The chain couples TRBV30 to TRBJ1-1; D is uncertain. Per the germline V gene, CDR1 is GTSNPN and CDR2 is SVGIG (reference sequence). Trimming removed 4 bases at V and 5 bases at J, with 11 bases between. CDR3 length: 12 amino acids. As DNA, the CDR3 is TGTGCCTGGACCACTTTATGGACTGAAGCTTTCTTT. This translates into CAWTTLWTEAFF.

Here the CDR3 reads CASSADGAGNTIYF. The CDR3 nucleotides are TGTGCCAGCAGCGCAGACGGGGCTGGAAACACCATATATTTT. The gene calls are TRBV7-9 and TRBJ1-3; D not resolved. Between the trimmed V and J ends, which lost 5 bases and 2 bases, there was a span of 10 bases. The CDR3 is made up of 14 amino acids. Germline values: CDR1 SEHNR, CDR2 FQNEAQ (reference sequence).

This CDR3 reads CASSVTSGYSYEQYF. CDR3 DNA: TGTGCCAGTAGTGTGACTAGCGGTTACTCCTACGAGCAGTACTTC. This chain joins TRBV19 and TRBJ2-7, with TRBD2 matching over 9 bases. The CDR3 covers 15 residues. The V and J ends lost 5 bases and 0 bases, in that order; junction bases with no gene match: 5. Per germline, CDR1 LNHDA and CDR2 SQIVND (reference sequence).

The chain has TRBV5-4 and TRBJ1-1; tentatively, D is TRBD1 (6 bases). Trimming shortened V by 0 bases and J by 6 bases, and 12 bases separated the two germline ends. The germline gives CDR1 SGHNT, CDR2 YYREEE (reference sequence). CDR3 length: 14 amino acids. The CDR3 sequence is CASSLDRVPPEAFF. Written as DNA, the CDR3 is TGTGCCAGCAGCTTGGACAGGGTCCCCCCTGAAGCTTTCTTT.

The chain uses TRBV27 and TRBJ2-2; no definite D call. Trimming removed 5 bases at V and 1 base at J, with 17 bases between. Germline V lookup: CDR1 MNHEY, CDR2 SMNVEV (reference sequence). CDR3 length: 17 residues. The CDR3 loop is CASSPPVYIGNTGELFF. The CDR3, as DNA: TGTGCCAGCAGTCCACCGGTGTACATCGGGAACACCGGGGAGCTGTTTTTT.

The V and J genes are TRBV6-5 and TRBJ2-7, with D hard to call. CDR3 size: 10 residues. The germline V gene has CDR1 MNHEY and CDR2 SVGAGI. The CDR3 loop reads CDPGSYEQYF. The CDR3 DNA is TGTGACCCGGGTTCCTACGAGCAGTACTTC.

V is TRBV19 and J is TRBJ2-2, with no clear D. Germline CDR1 and CDR2: LNHDA and SQIVND (reference sequence). The CDR3 is 17 amino acids. With 0 bases removed from V and 2 bases from J, the gap between germline ends came to 13 bases. In nucleotides, the CDR3 is TGTGCCAGTAGTATAGAAAAGTCGTGGGTAAACACCGGGGAGCTGTTTTTT. It codes for CASSIEKSWVNTGELFF.

The chain joins TRBV5-6 to TRBJ1-3, with TRBD1 as a possible D gene (5 bases). Trimming pared 4 bases from V and 0 bases from J, leaving 17 bases between. Germline-derived CDR1 and CDR2 are SGHDT and YYEEEE. This CDR3 contains 17 residues. CDR3 sequence: CASSNGAFYSSGNTIYF. In DNA form, the CDR3 reads TGTGCCAGCAGCAACGGGGCTTTCTATAGCTCTGGAAACACCATATATTTT.

The genes are TRBV15 and TRBJ2-7, with 8 nucleotides matching TRBD1. CDR1 and CDR2 from the germline V gene are LNHNV and YYDKDF (reference sequence). V gave up 8 bases and J gave up 5 bases; unmatched junction bases: 5. This CDR3 comprises 12 residues. The chain's CDR3 is CATRTGSNEQYF. Here the CDR3 DNA reads TGTGCCACCCGGACAGGGAGCAACGAGCAGTACTTC. Looking up the rest from reference TRBV15 and TRBJ2-7 gives the full variable domain: DAMVIQNPRYQVTQFGKPVTLSCSQTLNHNVMYWYQQKSSQAPKLLFHYYDKDFNNEADTPDNFQSRRPNTSFCFLDIRSPGLGDTAMYLCATRTGSNEQYFGPGTRLTVT.

This clone was counted a single time. The chain carries TRBV9 and TRBJ2-2, with 13 nucleotides matching TRBD2. Looked up from germline, CDR1 is SGDLS and CDR2 is YYNGEE. The CDR3 length is 17 residues. With 0 bases clipped from V and 4 bases from J, the junction kept 3 bases outside the gene matches. This CDR3 is CASSVVLAGGFTGELFF. The CDR3 DNA reads as TGTGCCAGCAGCGTAGTACTAGCGGGGGGGTTCACCGGGGAGCTGTTTTTT.

The chain uses TRBV27 and TRBJ2-3; D is uncertain. The CDR3 loop spans 14 amino acids. CDR1 and CDR2 (germline): MNHEY, SMNVEV (reference sequence). V lost 6 bases to trimming and J lost 2 bases, with 12 bases between them. Here the CDR3 DNA reads TGTGCCAGCAGGCAGGCAGGTTCCACAGATACGCAGTATTTT. This translates into CASRQAGSTDTQYF.

The V gene is TRBV6-1, the J gene TRBJ2-1; 10 nucleotides agree with TRBD2. Trimming at V came to 4 bases and at J to 7 bases, leaving 1 base not matched to a gene. Germline CDR1 reads MNHNS; CDR2 reads SASEGT. The CDR3 is 13 amino acids. CDR3 sequence reads: CASSGSGGNEQFF. DNA of the CDR3: TGTGCCAGCAGTGGTAGCGGGGGGAATGAGCAGTTCTTC.

The chain recombines TRBV18 with TRBJ1-5, with D perhaps TRBD1 (6 bases). The CDR3 length is 15 residues. The V end was cut by 0 bases, the J end by 5 bases, with 11 bases between. Per germline, CDR1 KGHSH and CDR2 LQKENI. The CDR3 bases are TGTGCCAGCTCACCACCTGAAACAGGGTATCAGCCCCAGCATTTT. Translating gives CASSPPETGYQPQHF.

The genes are TRBV5-1 and TRBJ1-2; D might be TRBD1 (6 bases). The CDR3 sequence is 13 residues long. In germline, CDR1 is SGHRS, CDR2 YFSETQ. Deletions cut 0 bases from V and 8 bases from J, with 11 bases between. The CDR3 region has the DNA TGCGCCAGCAGCTTGGGGCAGGGGAGCGGCTACACCTTC. Translation gives CASSLGQGSGYTF.

In regard to this clone: The sample carries other DNA sequences with the same CDR3. The V gene is TRBV9, the J gene TRBJ1-2; D might be TRBD1 (5 bases). The ends were cut back, 0 bases at V and 4 bases at J, with 7 bases in the middle. This CDR3 has 13 residues. Germline V gene sequence: CDR1 SGDLS, CDR2 YYNGEE. CDR3 DNA sequence: TGTGCCAGCAGCGTAGGTCAGGGCTATGGCTACACCTTC. It codes for CASSVGQGYGYTF.

The chain couples TRBV7-8 to TRBJ1-2; D call uncertain. Looked up from germline, CDR1 is SGHVS and CDR2 is FQNEAQ. V was trimmed by 5 bases and J by 8 bases, leaving 24 bases between them. The CDR3 totals 16 residues. CDR3 in amino acids: CASSPGSGITPGGYTF. The CDR3 DNA reads TGTGCCAGCAGCCCCGGTAGTGGGATAACCCCCGGGGGCTACACCTTC.

This chain joins TRBV27 and TRBJ1-1; D gene ambiguous. Germline V gene data show CDR1 as MNHEY and CDR2 as SMNVEV (reference sequence). The ends were cut back, 5 bases at V and 1 base at J, with 14 bases in the middle. The CDR3 is made up of 15 amino acids. The CDR3 sequence: CASSPLVLQNTEAFF. Here the CDR3 DNA reads TGTGCCAGCAGTCCTTTGGTACTGCAGAACACTGAAGCTTTCTTT.

Within the sample, this clone is medium-sized. The J gene is TRBJ1-5, the V gene TRBV11-2; D perhaps matches TRBD1 (5 bases). The V end was cut by 1 base, the J end by 6 bases, with 7 bases between. Germline V gene sequence: CDR1 SGHAT, CDR2 FQNNGV. The CDR3 contains 13 residues. CDR3 residues: CASSLGGTQPQHF. The CDR3 nucleotides read TGTGCCAGCAGCTTAGGAGGGACTCAGCCCCAGCATTTT. The variable domain in full, with the rest retrieved from reference TRBV11-2 and TRBJ1-5, is EAGVAQSPRYKIIEKRQSVAFWCNPISGHATLYWYQQILGQGPKLLIQFQNNGVVDDSQLPKDRFSAERLKGVDSTLKIQPAKLEDSAVYLCASSLGGTQPQHFGDGTRLSIL.

The J gene is TRBJ2-7, the V gene TRBV5-6, with 10 bases lining up with TRBD2. CDR1 and CDR2 (germline): SGHDT, YYEEEE. This CDR3 is built from 15 residues. The junction had 10 bases not matched to a gene; V was cut back by 4 bases and J by 6 bases. CDR3 residues: CASSRISGGVREQYF. CDR3 coding DNA: TGTGCCAGCAGCCGCATCAGCGGGGGGGTACGCGAGCAGTACTTC.

This chain joins TRBV2 and TRBJ2-7; 10 bases line up with TRBD1. Trimming removed 3 bases from V and 3 bases from J; junction bases left unmatched: 5. The CDR3 spans 15 residues. Germline loops: CDR1 SNHLY, CDR2 FYNNEI. CDR3 protein: CASSDSGTGVYEQYF. The CDR3 DNA follows: TGTGCCAGCAGTGATTCCGGGACAGGGGTCTACGAGCAGTACTTC.

In this sample, this clone turned up a few times. The chain combines TRBV4-1 with TRBJ1-4; D unclear. Trimming removed 5 bases from V and 0 bases from J, with 4 bases in between. Germline CDR1 and CDR2: MGHRA and YSYEKL. CDR3 length: 13 amino acids. CDR3 in DNA: TGCGCCAGCAGCGTTGCAACTAATGAAAAACTGTTTTTT. It translates to CASSVATNEKLFF.

The chain combines TRBV4-1 with TRBJ1-5; tentative D call: TRBD1 (6 bases). The CDR3 is 16 residues long. Germline V gene data show CDR1 as MGHRA and CDR2 as YSYEKL. V gave up 0 bases and J gave up 5 bases, with 14 bases separating them. CDR3 sequence reads: CASSQDVGQGHQPQHF. DNA for the CDR3: TGCGCCAGCAGCCAAGACGTCGGGCAGGGGCATCAGCCCCAGCATTTT.